What follows describes a single T cell receptor (beta chain). Its antigen is not identified. The sample comes from a study of a mutant IDH1 vaccine in newly diagnosed glioma. Looking at the study overall: Eight vaccinations reached patients in weeks 1, 3, 5, 7, 11, 15, 19 and 23. In some groups vaccination began 4-6 weeks post-radiotherapy; others received it with temozolomide. Among treated patients, about 60% were male and around 40% female, and mean age was approximately 40 years. Findings and caveats of the study: Changes in the top peripheral T cell clonotypes seemingly had no bearing on pseudoprogression.

Germline values: CDR1 SQVTM, CDR2 ANQGSEA. The CDR3 extends over 14 amino acids. Losses at the gene ends were 8 bases for V and 5 bases for J; bases not matched to a gene: 12. Profiled with immunoSEQ multiplex PCR; TCRdb holds only in-frame clones, not every one. The sample consists of 41,000 or so clones, 78% of them appearing once. Time point noted: week 23, last vaccination. The vaccine gave 300 ug of a 20-mer mutant IDH1 peptide subcutaneously per dose. The V gene is TRBV29-1, the J gene TRBJ2-5; 9 positions match TRBD2. The sequence came from a woman aged 40 to 55 with glioma. Some clones in this sample may be carry-over from other donors' samples. The source material was PBMCs, sampled from a glioma patient whose treatment included an IDH1 peptide vaccine. In DNA form, the CDR3 reads TGCAGCTTCCATGAGGGACTAGCAGAGGAGACCCAGTACTTC. Translation: CSFHEGLAEETQYF.